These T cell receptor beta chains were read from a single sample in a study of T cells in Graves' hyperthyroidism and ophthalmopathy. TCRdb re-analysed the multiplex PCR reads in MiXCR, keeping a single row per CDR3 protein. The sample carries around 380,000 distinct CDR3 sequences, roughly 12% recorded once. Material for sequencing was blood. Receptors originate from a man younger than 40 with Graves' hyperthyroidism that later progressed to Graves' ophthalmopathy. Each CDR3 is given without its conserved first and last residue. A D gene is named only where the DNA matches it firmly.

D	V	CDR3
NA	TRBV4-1	ASRRANSETQY
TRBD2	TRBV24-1	ATRGGRETDTQY
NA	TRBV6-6	ASSYSGWGVRETQY
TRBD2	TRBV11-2	ASSFYSGGSSYNEQF
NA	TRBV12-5	ASGPRGTDTQY
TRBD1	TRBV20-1	SARSLRGNSPLH
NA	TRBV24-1	ATSDRRVDGYT
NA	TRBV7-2	ASSAARYTEAF
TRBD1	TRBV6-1	ASTPFGQGSYEQY
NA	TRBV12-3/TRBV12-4	AGSRAAGRTEAF
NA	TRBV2	ASIRSAGSTEAF